This T cell receptor (beta chain) was recorded in a study of T cell responses to AZD1222 COVID-19 vaccine (dated by TCRdb to the early 2020s). Context from the whole study: AZD1222 recipients given second doses at about 4 weeks or at about 12 weeks were pooled, since spike-specific TCR depth and breadth were not found to differ between the two schedules. A total of approximately 240 trial participants underwent TCR sequencing, of whom nearly 210 had received two doses of AZD1222 and around 26 had received two doses of the MenACWY control vaccine. Trial participants were enrolled by age into 18-55, 56-69 and 70-plus year subgroups, with around 150, 28 and 57 TCR-sequenced participants respectively. Overall study results and their limits: Conclusions about previously exposed vaccinees are limited because only five to seven AZD1222 recipients were SARS-CoV-2 seropositive at baseline. In the small 56-69-year group, the increase in depth fell short of significance, most likely because of low power. Vaccine-associated CD4 TCRs spanned the whole spike protein, with dominant responses in regions 160-218 and 743-854. A significant rise in spike-specific TCR breadth and depth was observed after two AZD1222 doses relative to day 0 and relative to MenACWY recipients. Because no day 14 peak-response samples were available, repertoires were characterized only after the peak T cell response. Participants were mostly white British, with more females than males. The authors suggested clonal diversity may have been underestimated. Nearly half of unique spike-specific TCRs reportedly recognized epitopes outside regions mutated in the B.1.351 and B.1.1.7 variants.

The sample's time point label, in plain terms: baseline before first vaccination. The vaccinee samples were drawn from two UK trials, COV001 and COV002, one of which was a single-blind randomized controlled phase 2/3 trial testing AZD1222 (ChAdOx1 nCoV-19) in healthy adults. Trial participant PBMC samples were collected at day 0 and day 28 after the second dose for TCRbeta chain sequencing. The CDR3 regions of human TCRbeta chains were analyzed by immunosequencing. Per the authors' processing: Repertoire TCRs were matched against a reference library of SARS-CoV-2-specific TCRs generated with the MIRA antigen-specificity platform. Breadth meant the fraction of unique TCRs that were SARS-CoV-2-associated, whereas depth meant the fraction of total T cells that were SARS-CoV-2-associated. Using the MIRA data, each spike-specific TCR was mapped to the spike region that the TCR reacts to and placed in a CD4 or CD8 class. Log10-transformed breadth and depth values were compared by one-way ANOVA with Sidak's multiple comparisons tests. Entries here come from immuneACCESS through TCRdb and include only in-frame sequences with V and J called. Some clones fail to appear in such tables; in the studies checked, an unresolved V gene covers under half of the shortfall, and the cause of the remainder is unknown. The V and J calls and clone size are taken from that table; D and trimming were inferred from the DNA. In all, the sample holds 25,000 to 35,000 clones, and approximately 91% of those were seen once. The top ten hold around 1.4% of the sample.

Only a few counts were recorded for this clone. It lacks a known antigen. Base qualities are not provided; no much larger clone lies one nucleotide away. The sequence came from an adult in good health. The sample in question was peripheral blood, obtained on day 0 of AZD1222 vaccination.

The DNA sequence reads TGTGCCAGCAGCTTCGGGACAGGCAATCAGCCCCAGCATTTT. Protein translation: CASSFGTGNQPQHF. The chain is encoded by TRBV7-9 joined to TRBJ1-5, and 7 junctional nucleotides match TRBD1. V is trimmed back by 3 bases and J by 2 bases, and the junction contains 1 base that no gene match accounts for. CDR1 and CDR2, looked up from the germline V gene (reference sequence), are SEHNR and FQNEAQ. Inclusive of the bounding cysteine and phenylalanine, the CDR3 is 14 residues long. Only CDR3 DNA is held: 42 bases, read in frame from base 1.